Here is one T cell receptor (beta chain) with its context. Antigen: not known. Germline lookup yields CDR1 SGHTA and CDR2 FQGNSA. The length of the CDR3 is 16 residues. Trimming took 5 bases from V and 4 from J; bases not matched to a gene: 10. A multiplex PCR was run with 60 Vbeta primers and 13 Jbeta primers. Method: immunoSEQ multiplex PCR; TCRdb's copy keeps in-frame clones and lacks some. This sample has about 190,000 clones, with around four fifths found just once. This entry comes from a study of cytomegalovirus exposure and HLA in healthy donors. Study conclusions and caveats: According to an earlier analysis, most TCR beta V segments yielded productive rearrangements about 90% or about 30% of the time. Later analysis suggested most CMV-associated TCR beta chains were HLA-restricted.

Healthy individuals who donated bone marrow served as the donors. The sample was PBMCs. The TCR comes from a woman aged 45-59 years in good health and CMV-seropositive. This chain links TRBV7-2 with TRBJ2-1; 8 positions agree with TRBD2. CDR3: CASSPTPGGGYNEQFF. The DNA for the CDR3 is TGTGCCAGCAGCCCTACTCCGGGGGGGGGATACAATGAGCAGTTCTTC.